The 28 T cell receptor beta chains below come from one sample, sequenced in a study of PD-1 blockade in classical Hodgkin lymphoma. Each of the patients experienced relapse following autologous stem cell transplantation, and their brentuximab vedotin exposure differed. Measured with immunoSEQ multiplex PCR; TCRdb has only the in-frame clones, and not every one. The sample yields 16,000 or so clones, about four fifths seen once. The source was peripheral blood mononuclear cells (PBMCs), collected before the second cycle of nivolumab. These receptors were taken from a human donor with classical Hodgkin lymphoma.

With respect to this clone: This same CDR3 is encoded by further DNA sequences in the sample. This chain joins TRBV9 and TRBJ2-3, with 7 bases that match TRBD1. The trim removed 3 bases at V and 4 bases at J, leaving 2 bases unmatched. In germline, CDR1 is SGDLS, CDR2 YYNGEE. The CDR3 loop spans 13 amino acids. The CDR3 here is CASSGQGPDTQYF. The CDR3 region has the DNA TGTGCCAGCAGCGGACAGGGCCCAGATACGCAGTATTTT.

CDR3 bases: TGCGCCAGCAGCCAAATCCCCCTTCTCGGTAAGGAGGGGGAGCTGTTTTTT. It yields the protein CASSQIPLLGKEGELFF. The chain uses TRBV4-1 and TRBJ2-2; D is undetermined. V was pared by 2 bases and J by 8 bases, with 21 bases between. The CDR3 totals 17 residues. Per the germline V gene, CDR1 is MGHRA and CDR2 is YSYEKL.

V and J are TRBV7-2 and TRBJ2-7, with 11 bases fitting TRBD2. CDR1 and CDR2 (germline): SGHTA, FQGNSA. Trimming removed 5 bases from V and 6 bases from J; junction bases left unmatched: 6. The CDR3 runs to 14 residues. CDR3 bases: TGTGCCAGCAGCCGGGGACTAGCGGTAACCGAGCAGTACTTC. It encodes CASSRGLAVTEQYF. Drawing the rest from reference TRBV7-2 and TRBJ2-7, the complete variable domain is GAGVSQSPSNKVTEKGKDVELRCDPISGHTALYWYRQSLGQGLEFLIYFQGNSAPDKSGLPSDRFSAERTGGSVSTLTIQRTQQEDSAVYLCASSRGLAVTEQYFGPGTRLTVT.

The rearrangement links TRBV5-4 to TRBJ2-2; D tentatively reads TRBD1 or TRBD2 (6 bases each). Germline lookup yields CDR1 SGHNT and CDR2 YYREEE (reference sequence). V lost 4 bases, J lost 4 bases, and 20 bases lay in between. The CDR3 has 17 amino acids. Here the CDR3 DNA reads TGTGCCAGCAGCGTCCTCGTTCTCAAGGGGGGCACCGGGGAGCTGTTTTTT. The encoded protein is CASSVLVLKGGTGELFF.

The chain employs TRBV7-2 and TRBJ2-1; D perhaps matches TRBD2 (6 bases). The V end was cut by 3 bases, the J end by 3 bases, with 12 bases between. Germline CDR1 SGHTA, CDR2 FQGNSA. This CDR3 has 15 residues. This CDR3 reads CASSFFSGVYNEQFF. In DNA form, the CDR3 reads TGTGCCAGCAGCTTTTTCTCGGGAGTCTACAATGAGCAGTTCTTC.

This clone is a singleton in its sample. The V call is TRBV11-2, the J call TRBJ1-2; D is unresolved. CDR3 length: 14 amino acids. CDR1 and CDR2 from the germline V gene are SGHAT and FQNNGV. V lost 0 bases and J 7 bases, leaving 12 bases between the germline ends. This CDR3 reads CASSLEPTTRGYTF. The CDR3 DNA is TGTGCCAGCAGCTTAGAACCCACAACTCGTGGCTACACCTTC.

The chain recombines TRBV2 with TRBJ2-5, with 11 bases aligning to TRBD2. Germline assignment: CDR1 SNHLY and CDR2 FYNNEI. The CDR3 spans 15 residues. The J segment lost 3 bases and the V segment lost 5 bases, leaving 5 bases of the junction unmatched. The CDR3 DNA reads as TGTGCCAGCAGTTTACTAGCGGGGGTTAAAGAGACCCAGTACTTC. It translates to CASSLLAGVKETQYF.

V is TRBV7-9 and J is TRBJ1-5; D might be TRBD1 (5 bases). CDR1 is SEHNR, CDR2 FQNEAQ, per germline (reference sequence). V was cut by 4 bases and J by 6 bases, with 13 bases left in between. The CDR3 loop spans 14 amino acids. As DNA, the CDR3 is TGTGCCAGCAGCTGGGGAGGGGAGGGTCAGCCCCAGCATTTT. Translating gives CASSWGGEGQPQHF.

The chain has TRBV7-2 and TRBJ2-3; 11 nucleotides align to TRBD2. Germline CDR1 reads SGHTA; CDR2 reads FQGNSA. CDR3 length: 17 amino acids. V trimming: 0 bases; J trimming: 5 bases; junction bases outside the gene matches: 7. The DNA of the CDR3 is TGTGCCAGCAGCTTAGCAGTTCTGGGACTAGCGGTAGATACGCAGTATTTT. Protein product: CASSLAVLGLAVDTQYF. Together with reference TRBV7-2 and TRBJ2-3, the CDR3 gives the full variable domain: GAGVSQSPSNKVTEKGKDVELRCDPISGHTALYWYRQSLGQGLEFLIYFQGNSAPDKSGLPSDRFSAERTGGSVSTLTIQRTQQEDSAVYLCASSLAVLGLAVDTQYFGPGTRLTVL.

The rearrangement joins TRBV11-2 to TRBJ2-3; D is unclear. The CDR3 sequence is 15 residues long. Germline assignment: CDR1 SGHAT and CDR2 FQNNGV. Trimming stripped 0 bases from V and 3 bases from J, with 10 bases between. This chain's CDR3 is CASSLEFSATDTQYF. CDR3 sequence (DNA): TGTGCCAGCAGCTTAGAATTTTCAGCTACAGATACGCAGTATTTT.

The CDR3 loop is CASSLEGGSSYNEQFF. CDR3 nucleotide sequence: TGCGCCAGCAGCTTGGAGGGTGGGAGCTCCTACAATGAGCAGTTCTTC. The gene calls are TRBV5-1 and TRBJ2-1, with a weak D call TRBD2 (5 bases). The CDR3 has 16 residues. CDR1 is SGHRS and CDR2 is YFSETQ in the germline V gene. V dropped 0 bases and J dropped 0 bases, with 10 bases sitting between them.

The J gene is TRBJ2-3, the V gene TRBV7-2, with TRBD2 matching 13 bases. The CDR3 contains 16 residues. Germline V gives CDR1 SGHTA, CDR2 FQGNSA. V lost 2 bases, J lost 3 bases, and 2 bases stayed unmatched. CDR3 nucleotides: TGTGCCAGCAGCTTATCACTAGCGGGGGGGACAGATACGCAGTATTTT. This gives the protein CASSLSLAGGTDTQYF.

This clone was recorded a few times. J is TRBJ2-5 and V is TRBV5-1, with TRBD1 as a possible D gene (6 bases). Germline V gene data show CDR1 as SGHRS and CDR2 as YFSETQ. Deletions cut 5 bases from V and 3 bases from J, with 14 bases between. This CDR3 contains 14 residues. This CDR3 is CASSRRRGEETQYF. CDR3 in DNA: TGCGCCAGCAGTCGACGCAGGGGAGAAGAGACCCAGTACTTC.

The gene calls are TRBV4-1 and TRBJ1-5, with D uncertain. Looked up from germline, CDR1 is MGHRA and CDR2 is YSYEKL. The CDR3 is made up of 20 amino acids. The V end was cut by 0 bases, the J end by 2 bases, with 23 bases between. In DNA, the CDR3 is TGCGCCAGCAGCCAAGATCTTGCGGAGTCGGCCTCCGGGGGCAATCAGCCCCAGCATTTT. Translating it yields CASSQDLAESASGGNQPQHF.

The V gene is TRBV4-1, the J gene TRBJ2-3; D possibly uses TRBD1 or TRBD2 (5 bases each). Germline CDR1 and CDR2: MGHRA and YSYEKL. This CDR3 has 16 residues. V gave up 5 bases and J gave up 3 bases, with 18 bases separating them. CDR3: CASSRGEGMGTDTQYF. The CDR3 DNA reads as TGCGCCAGCAGCAGGGGAGAGGGGATGGGGACAGATACGCAGTATTTT.

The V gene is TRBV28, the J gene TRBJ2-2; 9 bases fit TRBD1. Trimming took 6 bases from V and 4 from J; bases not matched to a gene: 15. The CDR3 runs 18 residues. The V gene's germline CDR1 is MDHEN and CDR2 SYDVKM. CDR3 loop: CASSMKPGQGGVTGELFF. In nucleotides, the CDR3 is TGTGCCAGCAGCATGAAGCCGGGACAGGGCGGTGTCACCGGGGAGCTGTTTTTT. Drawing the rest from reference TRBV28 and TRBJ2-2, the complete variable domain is DVKVTQSSRYLVKRTGEKVFLECVQDMDHENMFWYRQDPGLGLRLIYFSYDVKMKEKGDIPEGYSVSREKKERFSLILESASTNQTSMYLCASSMKPGQGGVTGELFFGEGSRLTVL.

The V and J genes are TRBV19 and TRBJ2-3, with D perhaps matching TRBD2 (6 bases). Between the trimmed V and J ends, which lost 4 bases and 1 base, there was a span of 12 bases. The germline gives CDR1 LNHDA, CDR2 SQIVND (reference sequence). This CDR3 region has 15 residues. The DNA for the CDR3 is TGTGCCAGTAGTACCGGAGTAGCGGGCACAGATACGCAGTATTTT. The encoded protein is CASSTGVAGTDTQYF.

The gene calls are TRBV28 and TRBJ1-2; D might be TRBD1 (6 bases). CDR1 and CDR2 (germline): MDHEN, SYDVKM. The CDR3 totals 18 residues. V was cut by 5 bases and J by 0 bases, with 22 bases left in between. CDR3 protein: CASSLPGAGEEANYGYTF. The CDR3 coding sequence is TGTGCCAGCAGTCTTCCGGGGGCAGGGGAAGAAGCTAACTATGGCTACACCTTC.

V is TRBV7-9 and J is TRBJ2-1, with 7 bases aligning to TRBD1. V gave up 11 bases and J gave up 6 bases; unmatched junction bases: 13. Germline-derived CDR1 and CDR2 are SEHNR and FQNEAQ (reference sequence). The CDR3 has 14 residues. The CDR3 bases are TGTGCCGGGATTAGACAGGGTAGGGGCAATGAGCAGTTCTTC. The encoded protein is CAGIRQGRGNEQFF.

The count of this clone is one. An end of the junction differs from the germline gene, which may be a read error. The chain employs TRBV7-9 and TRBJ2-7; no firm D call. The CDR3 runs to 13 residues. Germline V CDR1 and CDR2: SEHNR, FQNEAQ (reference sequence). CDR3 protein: CASSVATNGEQYF. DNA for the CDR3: TGTGCCAGCAGCGTAGCCACTAATGGCGAGCAGTACTTC.

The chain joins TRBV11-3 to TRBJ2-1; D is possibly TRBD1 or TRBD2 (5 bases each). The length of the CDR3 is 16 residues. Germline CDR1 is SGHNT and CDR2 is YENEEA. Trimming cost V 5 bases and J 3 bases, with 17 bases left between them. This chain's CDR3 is CASSPPGPSGYNEQFF. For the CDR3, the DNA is TGTGCCAGCAGCCCCCCGGGACCGAGCGGCTACAATGAGCAGTTCTTC.

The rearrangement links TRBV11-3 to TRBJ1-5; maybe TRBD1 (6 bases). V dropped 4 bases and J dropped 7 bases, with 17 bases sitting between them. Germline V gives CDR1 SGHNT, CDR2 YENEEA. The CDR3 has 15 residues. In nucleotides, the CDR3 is TGTGCCAGCAGCTGGGGGGCAGACCTACGGCAGCCCCAGCATTTT. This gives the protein CASSWGADLRQPQHF.

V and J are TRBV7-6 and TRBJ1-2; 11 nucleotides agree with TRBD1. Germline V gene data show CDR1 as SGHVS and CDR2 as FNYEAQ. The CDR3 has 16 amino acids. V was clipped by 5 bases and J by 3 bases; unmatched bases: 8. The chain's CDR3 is CASSPGDRGLDYGYTF. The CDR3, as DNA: TGTGCCAGCAGCCCAGGGGACAGGGGGTTGGACTATGGCTACACCTTC.

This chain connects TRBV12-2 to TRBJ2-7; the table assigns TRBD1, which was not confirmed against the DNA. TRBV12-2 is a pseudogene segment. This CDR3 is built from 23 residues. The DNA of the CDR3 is TGTGCAAGTCGCCCTCCCCACTTCTACTCGGGACAAGGTCCCATACTAAGCTCCTACGAGCAGTACTTC. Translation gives CASRPPHFYSGQGPILSSYEQYF.

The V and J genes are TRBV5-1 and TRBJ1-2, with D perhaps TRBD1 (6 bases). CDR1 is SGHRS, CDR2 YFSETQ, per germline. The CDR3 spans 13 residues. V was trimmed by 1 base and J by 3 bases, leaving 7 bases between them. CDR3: CASSLRTDYGYTF. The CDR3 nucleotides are TGCGCCAGCAGCTTGCGGACAGACTATGGCTACACCTTC. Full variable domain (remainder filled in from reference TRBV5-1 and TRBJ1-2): KAGVTQTPRYLIKTRGQQVTLSCSPISGHRSVSWYQQTPGQGLQFLFEYFSETQRNKGNFPGRFSGRQFSNSRSEMNVSTLELGDSALYLCASSLRTDYGYTFGSGTRLTVV.

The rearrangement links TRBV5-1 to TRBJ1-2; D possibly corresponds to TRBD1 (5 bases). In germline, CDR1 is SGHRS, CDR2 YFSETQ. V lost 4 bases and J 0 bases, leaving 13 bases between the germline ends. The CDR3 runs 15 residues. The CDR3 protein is CASSPGDRTNYGYTF. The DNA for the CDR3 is TGCGCCAGCAGCCCGGGGGACCGGACTAACTATGGCTACACCTTC.

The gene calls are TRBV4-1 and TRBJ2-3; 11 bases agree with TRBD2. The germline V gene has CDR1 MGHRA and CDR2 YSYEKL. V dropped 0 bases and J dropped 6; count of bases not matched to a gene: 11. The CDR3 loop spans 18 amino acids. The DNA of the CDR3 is TGCGCCAGCAGCCAAGAGAGGGCTAGCGGGGGGAAAGGGGATACGCAGTATTTT. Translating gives CASSQERASGGKGDTQYF.

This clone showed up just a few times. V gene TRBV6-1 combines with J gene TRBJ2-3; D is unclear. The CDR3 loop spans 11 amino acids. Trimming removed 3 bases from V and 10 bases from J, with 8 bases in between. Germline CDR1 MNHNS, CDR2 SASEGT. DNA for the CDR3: TGTGCCAGCAGTGAGGGCCCCTCGCAGTATTTT. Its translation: CASSEGPSQYF.